The rows below give T cell receptor beta chains drawn from one sample of a study of glioma-infiltrating T cells after dendritic cell vaccination. The table came from immunoSEQ multiplex PCR; TCRdb's copy has only in-frame clones and leaves some out. Here the sample spans 60,000 to 70,000 clones, 82% being singletons. Here the sequenced sample was blood, taken before dendritic cell vaccination. The receptors were sampled from a human donor with glioblastoma. Both conserved end residues are part of each CDR3. A D gene is named only where the DNA matches it firmly. Clone size is not always given. Where it is, it says once, few, many or a class for expanded clones.

d_call clone_size j_call v_call cdr3_nt cdr3_aa
. . TRBJ2-3 TRBV6-1 TGTGCCAGCAGCTTAAGCGGGTTCACAGATACGCAGTATTTT CASSLSGFTDTQYF
. . TRBJ1-3 TRBV2 TGTGCCAGCAGTGAAGAGGCGGGGTTTGGAAACACCATATATTTT CASSEEAGFGNTIYF
. . TRBJ2-5 TRBV11-3 TGTGCCAGCAGCTCGGAGGGTCTGGAGACCCAGTACTTC CASSSEGLETQYF
TRBD1 . TRBJ2-3 TRBV19 TGTGCCAGTAGTCTTTCAGGGGGCCCAGATACGCAGTATTTT CASSLSGGPDTQYF
. medium-sized TRBJ2-3 TRBV7-8 TGTGCCAGTCTTCACGGGGTCTTTAGCACAGATACGCAGTATTTT CASLHGVFSTDTQYF
. . TRBJ2-3 TRBV7-4 TGTGCCAGCAGCATTTCGACAGGGAGGAAGTCCGATACGCAGTATTTT CASSISTGRKSDTQYF
TRBD2 . TRBJ2-7 TRBV7-2 TGTGCCAGCAGTCGGGTAGCGGGGGGCTCCTACGAGCAGTACTTC CASSRVAGGSYEQYF
. . TRBJ2-2 TRBV5-1 TGCGCCAGCAGCTTGACGAGCCAGCGCACCGGGGAGCTGTTTTTT CASSLTSQRTGELFF
. once TRBJ1-5 TRBV16 TGTGCCAGCAGCCTCGTTCGGGGGGGGTTTGATAATCAGCCCCAGCATTTT CASSLVRGGFDNQPQHF
TRBD1 . TRBJ2-5 TRBV19 TGTGCCAGTAGTACGCAGGGGGTGGTGACCCAGTACTTC CASSTQGVVTQYF
TRBD2 . TRBJ2-7 TRBV2 TGTGCCAGCGGGGTAGCGGGGGCCTCCTACGAGCAGTACTTC CASGVAGASYEQYF
TRBD1 few TRBJ1-2 TRBV28 TGTGCCAGCAGTTCCCCGGGACAGGGGCCTGTCGGCTACACCTTC CASSSPGQGPVGYTF
. . TRBJ2-2 TRBV5-1 TGCGCCAGCCAGAGGGCCGACACCGGGGAGCTGTTTTTT CASQRADTGELFF
. . TRBJ2-3 TRBV7-2 TGTGCCAGCAGCTTAAGTTCACAGGGAACTAGCACAGATACGCAGTATTTT CASSLSSQGTSTDTQYF
. . TRBJ1-5 TRBV2 TGTGCCAGCAGCGGAATAGGATGGGGGCGAAACGAGTATAGCAATCAGCCCCAGCATTTT CASSGIGWGRNEYSNQPQHF
TRBD1 . TRBJ2-7 TRBV6-5 TGTGCCAGCAGACGGACAGGGGCCTACGAGCAGTACTTC CASRRTGAYEQYF